This record covers a single T cell receptor beta chain. What antigen it recognizes has not been identified. It has no much larger one-base neighbor in the sample; base qualities were not kept. The data originate from a study of T cells in Graves' hyperthyroidism and ophthalmopathy (dated by TCRdb to about 2019). General notes on the study: Peripheral blood samples were taken at initial diagnosis, before any treatment was given. TCR V-J signatures able to tell the groups apart were searched for in a discovery cohort of 95 or so patients, of whom approximately 40 had Graves' ophthalmopathy and 57 had stable Graves' hyperthyroidism. An independent validation cohort of under 20 hyperthyroidism patients and some 15 patients who later progressed to ophthalmopathy tested prospective prediction of ophthalmopathy. The 80 to 100 discovery patients were randomly divided into training and test sets at a 7:3 ratio. In addition, the study compared T-cell repertoires in thyroid tissue and in blood from six Graves' hyperthyroidism patients. Once sampling was done, hyperthyroidism patients were given methimazole at a starting dose of 30 mg daily, whereas ophthalmopathy patients were given high-dose intravenous methylprednisolone. The paper describes TCR Vbeta CDR3 sequencing of 140 or so peripheral blood samples, made up of 43 ophthalmopathy patients, approximately 76 hyperthyroidism patients and some 17 progressor patients.

Ophthalmopathy patients had moderately to severely active disease, with a Clinical Activity Score of 3 or more, a NOSPECS grade of 4 or more, and a disease duration of less than 3 months. Patients with uncontrolled infections, other autoimmune diseases, pregnancy or lactation were excluded. Diagnoses relied on clinical symptoms, serum thyroxine and TRAb, thyroid ultrasound and orbital computed tomography. PBMCs were separated from roughly 10 ml of fresh peripheral blood using Ficoll-Paque density gradient centrifugation. Total RNA was extracted using Trizol reagent, and RNA quality was assessed on an Agilent 2100 Bioanalyzer. Study-level results and caveats: Blood samples also contained most of the expanded thyroid clonotypes (frequency above 0.001), which suggests that blood repertoires may reflect thyroid immune responses. During validation, the model predicted progression to ophthalmopathy a median of about 6.3 months ahead of onset, with around 71% sensitivity and 72% to 80% specificity. A model built on a 13 V-J signature distinguished ophthalmopathy from stable hyperthyroidism, reaching roughly 88% sensitivity and approximately 81% specificity in cross-validation and 80%/75% in testing. Sample size was not statistically predetermined, and investigators were not blinded to group allocation.

Amplification of TCR beta CDR3 regions was carried out from RNA transcripts. The first round of RT-PCR for the TCR CDR3 was performed with the HTBI primer set and the Qiagen OneStep RT-PCR kit. The libraries were constructed in a second round of multiplex PCR and then size-selected and purified. Paired-end sequencing of the libraries was performed with 100 bp reads on an Illumina HiSeq2000. As for the original processing: Raw data were processed with SOAPnuke, discarding reads with adapters, uncalled bases, mean Phred below 15, or no exact constant-primer or identifier match. High-quality paired reads were merged with COPE v1.2.5, and unique nucleotide sequences were defined as clonotypes. Clonotypes were aligned to IMGT TRBV, TRBD and TRBJ reference segments using MiTCR v1.1. Analysis was restricted to V-J combinations with a frequency above 0.0001, which covered roughly 99% of repertoires. The TCS score was defined as F50 (clonal expansion) divided by E x V (chaos), with BLOSUM62-based TCRdist calculated between CDR3 peptides within each V-J. Welch's t-statistics and random forest reduced 500 to 550 V-J features to roughly 13, which were used in a naive Bayes classifier (R e1071). TCRdb passed the public sequencing reads through fastp at Q25 and MiXCR, retaining productive beta sequences. Entries that share a CDR3 protein sequence are merged under the most common genes and DNA. TCRdb's processing, not the authors' own work, is the source of the V and J calls. The sample has 300,000 to 400,000 distinct CDR3 sequences on record, about 18% of them singletons. About 38% of the sample rests with the top ten.

CDR1 and CDR2 were assigned from the germline V gene as SGHNT and YENEEA. The CDR3 goes from the cysteine to the phenylalanine over 16 residues. Solely the CDR3 DNA is kept, with 48 bases framed from the first base. After removal of 8 bases from V and 1 base from J, the junction retains 10 bases not matched to a gene. The TCR comes from a man aged 18 to 35 with Graves' ophthalmopathy. Recombination joined TRBV11-3 with TRBJ2-3; 9 nucleotides in the junction match TRBD2. The sequenced sample was blood. The CDR3 sequence is CASGTLAGGGTDTQYF. The sequenced DNA: TGTGCCAGCGGGACTTTGGCGGGGGGGGGCACAGATACGCAGTATTTT.